Below are 20 T cell receptor beta chains sequenced from a single sample in a study of blood T cell repertoires in COVID-19. Clones were sequenced by immunoSEQ multiplex PCR, and TCRdb holds only the in-frame ones, with some missing. The sample carries under 60,000 clones, 83% recorded once. The sample comprised peripheral blood. The source is a human donor in a cohort sampled during active COVID-19.

The gene calls are TRBV13 and TRBJ2-3, with D unclear. V lost 4 bases and J 1 base, leaving 6 bases between the germline ends. The germline V gene has CDR1 PRHDT and CDR2 FYEKMQ (reference sequence). The CDR3 covers 13 residues. DNA for the CDR3: TGTGCCAGCAGCTCCATAGGCACAGATACGCAGTATTTT. Protein product: CASSSIGTDTQYF.

The rearrangement links TRBV9 to TRBJ1-1; D gene uncertain. Germline V gives CDR1 SGDLS, CDR2 YYNGEE. V lost 3 bases and J lost 4, with 16 bases in between. This CDR3 has 15 amino acids. Here the CDR3 reads CASSADLGRPTEAFF. The CDR3 nucleotides read TGTGCCAGCAGCGCCGACTTGGGGAGACCCACTGAAGCTTTCTTT.

The chain recombines TRBV30 with TRBJ1-1; D may be TRBD1 (6 bases). The CDR3 contains 12 residues. CDR1 and CDR2 from the germline V gene are GTSNPN and SVGIG (reference sequence). The V end lost 3 bases, the J end lost 3 bases, and 8 bases lay between the germline ends. The CDR3: CAWSRGHTEAFF. CDR3 bases: TGTGCCTGGAGCAGGGGTCACACTGAAGCTTTCTTT.

The chain uses TRBV7-8 and TRBJ1-5; tentatively, D is TRBD1 (5 bases). V lost 1 base, J lost 6 bases, and 16 bases lay in between. The CDR3 is made up of 16 amino acids. Germline loops: CDR1 SGHVS, CDR2 FQNEAQ. CDR3 region: CASSLDLGRVGQPQHF. The CDR3 DNA reads as TGTGCCAGCAGCTTAGATCTCGGCAGGGTAGGTCAGCCCCAGCATTTT.

The chain uses TRBV2 and TRBJ1-6, with D unclear. Trimming took 9 bases from V and 6 from J, leaving 12 bases between them. Germline lookup yields CDR1 SNHLY and CDR2 FYNNEI. The CDR3 loop spans 13 amino acids. CDR3 bases: TGTGCCAGTATTGAGGCCCGTAATTCACCCCTCCACTTT. This sequence encodes CASIEARNSPLHF.

Only one count was recorded for this clone. The chain is built from TRBV19 and TRBJ2-3; possibly TRBD2 for D (6 bases). Trimming removed 5 bases at V and 2 bases at J, with 14 bases between. Germline loops: CDR1 LNHDA, CDR2 SQIVND (reference sequence). The CDR3 loop spans 15 amino acids. DNA of the CDR3: TGTGCCAGTAGTTCTCCGAGCGGGCTCACAGATACGCAGTATTTT. Protein: CASSSPSGLTDTQYF. The full variable domain, rest sourced from reference TRBV19 and TRBJ2-3, is DGGITQSPKYLFRKEGQNVTLSCEQNLNHDAMYWYRQDPGQGLRLIYYSQIVNDFQKGDIAEGYSVSREKKESFPLTVTSAQKNPTAFYLCASSSPSGLTDTQYFGPGTRLTVL.

The chain carries TRBV9 and TRBJ1-2; unclear D gene. The CDR3 covers 15 residues. V lost 4 bases to trimming and J lost 2 bases, with 15 bases between them. Germline V gene data show CDR1 as SGDLS and CDR2 as YYNGEE. This CDR3 reads CASSPSGGPNYGYTF. CDR3 DNA sequence: TGTGCCAGCAGCCCTTCGGGTGGCCCGAACTATGGCTACACCTTC. Using reference TRBV9 and TRBJ1-2 for the parts outside the CDR3, the full variable domain is DSGVTQTPKHLITATGQRVTLRCSPRSGDLSVYWYQQSLDQGLQFLIQYYNGEERAKGNILERFSAQQFPDLHSELNLSSLELGDSALYFCASSPSGGPNYGYTFGSGTRLTVV.

There are a few counts of this clone. This chain links TRBV4-1 with TRBJ1-6, with D maybe TRBD1 (5 bases). Trimming took off 4 bases at V and 9 bases at J, with 19 bases between the two ends. Looked up from germline, CDR1 is MGHRA and CDR2 is YSYEKL. The CDR3 has 16 residues. The CDR3 sequence: CASSPGGNGFGSPLHF. CDR3 bases: TGCGCCAGCAGCCCGGGGGGGAACGGGTTTGGTTCACCCCTCCACTTT.

The chain links TRBV5-1 to TRBJ2-2; 11 bases align to TRBD2. V was clipped by 1 base and J by 0 bases; unmatched bases: 11. The CDR3 is made up of 20 amino acids. Per the germline V gene, CDR1 is SGHRS and CDR2 is YFSETQ. The CDR3 is CASSLYSILAGASNTGELFF. The CDR3 coding sequence is TGCGCCAGCAGCTTGTACTCGATACTAGCGGGGGCCTCGAACACCGGGGAGCTGTTTTTT.

J is TRBJ2-7 and V is TRBV6-2 or TRBV6-3; possible D gene TRBD2, 6 bases. The CDR3 spans 16 residues. Germline V lookup: CDR1 MNHEY, CDR2 SVGEGT. Between the trimmed V and J ends, which lost 0 bases and 0 bases, there was a span of 12 bases. CDR3 protein: CASSYSSGLSSYEQYF. CDR3 bases: TGTGCCAGCAGTTACTCGTCGGGACTTAGCTCCTACGAGCAGTACTTC.

This chain uses TRBV27 with TRBJ2-2, with D perhaps matching TRBD2 (5 bases). Between the trimmed V and J ends, which lost 7 bases and 7 bases, there was a span of 19 bases. Germline V gives CDR1 MNHEY, CDR2 SMNVEV (reference sequence). The CDR3 contains 15 residues. The CDR3 nucleotides are TGTGCCAGCAAGGGCTTCGGGGTTGAAGGCGGGGAGCTGTTTTTT. Its translation is CASKGFGVEGGELFF.

The chain uses TRBV18 and TRBJ1-1, with D uncertain. Germline assignment: CDR1 KGHSH and CDR2 LQKENI. Trimming pared 0 bases from V and 3 bases from J, leaving 11 bases between. The CDR3 covers 15 residues. Here the CDR3 DNA reads TGTGCCAGCTCACCACCGGGCCGCCCGGACACTGAAGCTTTCTTT. Protein sequence: CASSPPGRPDTEAFF.

J is TRBJ2-3 and V is TRBV6-1, with TRBD2 matching 9 bases. Germline CDR1 and CDR2: MNHNS and SASEGT. This CDR3 contains 15 residues. With 3 bases clipped from V and 7 bases from J, the junction kept 8 bases outside the gene matches. Here the CDR3 reads CASSEASGGWYTQYF. In DNA form, the CDR3 reads TGTGCCAGCAGTGAGGCCAGCGGGGGGTGGTATACGCAGTATTTT.

CDR3 sequence: CATWDSQNTGELFF. The DNA for the CDR3 is TGTGCCACCTGGGACAGCCAAAACACCGGGGAGCTGTTTTTT. V and J are TRBV19 and TRBJ2-2; 7 bases agree with TRBD1. The CDR3 is 14 residues long. Losses at the gene ends were 10 bases for V and 2 bases for J; bases not matched to a gene: 7. Germline V lookup: CDR1 LNHDA, CDR2 SQIVND (reference sequence).

The V and J genes are TRBV13 and TRBJ2-7; TRBD2 matches 12 bases. The germline V gene has CDR1 PRHDT and CDR2 FYEKMQ (reference sequence). The CDR3 extends over 16 amino acids. The trim removed 4 bases at V and 2 bases at J, leaving 6 bases unmatched. CDR3 amino acids: CASSSGTSGYTYEQYF. CDR3 in DNA: TGTGCCAGCAGCTCCGGGACTAGCGGGTACACCTACGAGCAGTACTTC.

J is TRBJ1-5 and V is TRBV24-1, with 7 positions matching TRBD1. Losses at the gene ends were 5 bases for V and 8 bases for J; bases not matched to a gene: 8. The germline CDR1 and CDR2 sequences are KGHDR and SFDVKD. The CDR3 covers 14 residues. CDR3 loop: CATSAPGQSEPQHF. In nucleotides, the CDR3 is TGTGCCACCAGTGCCCCGGGACAGTCAGAGCCCCAGCATTTT.

V is TRBV9 and J is TRBJ1-2, with 9 bases lining up with TRBD1. V shed 0 bases and J 9 bases; nucleotides not matched to a gene: 6. Germline values: CDR1 SGDLS, CDR2 YYNGEE. The CDR3 consists of 14 residues. In nucleotides, the CDR3 is TGTGCCAGCAGCGTAGGTCGGGACAGGGATCGCTACACCTTC. Translated, it gives CASSVGRDRDRYTF. The whole variable domain, remainder taken from reference TRBV9 and TRBJ1-2, is DSGVTQTPKHLITATGQRVTLRCSPRSGDLSVYWYQQSLDQGLQFLIQYYNGEERAKGNILERFSAQQFPDLHSELNLSSLELGDSALYFCASSVGRDRDRYTFGSGTRLTVV.

This clone was seen a single time. V and J are TRBV5-1 and TRBJ2-7; 8 bases are a match to TRBD2. V shed 4 bases, J shed 7 bases, and the junction held 1 base outside the gene matches. Germline assignment: CDR1 SGHRS and CDR2 YFSETQ. The CDR3 has 11 amino acids. DNA for the CDR3: TGCGCCAGCAGCGCGGGGGGTGAGCAGTACTTC. Its translation is CASSAGGEQYF.

This chain joins TRBV9 and TRBJ2-7; 7 positions agree with TRBD2. This CDR3 spans 14 amino acids. Germline trimming cut 0 bases from V and 5 bases from J; bases unmatched to any gene: 5. Germline CDR1 SGDLS, CDR2 YYNGEE. This CDR3 is CASSVGGGLNEQYF. For the CDR3, the DNA is TGTGCCAGCAGCGTAGGGGGAGGGTTGAACGAGCAGTACTTC.

The chain links TRBV4-1 to TRBJ1-2; no definite D call. This CDR3 region has 15 residues. The germline CDR1 and CDR2 sequences are MGHRA and YSYEKL. Trimming removed 0 bases from V and 3 bases from J, with 11 bases in between. The CDR3 protein is CASSQDRGSYYGYTF. In DNA form, the CDR3 reads TGCGCCAGCAGCCAAGATCGGGGAAGCTACTATGGCTACACCTTC.